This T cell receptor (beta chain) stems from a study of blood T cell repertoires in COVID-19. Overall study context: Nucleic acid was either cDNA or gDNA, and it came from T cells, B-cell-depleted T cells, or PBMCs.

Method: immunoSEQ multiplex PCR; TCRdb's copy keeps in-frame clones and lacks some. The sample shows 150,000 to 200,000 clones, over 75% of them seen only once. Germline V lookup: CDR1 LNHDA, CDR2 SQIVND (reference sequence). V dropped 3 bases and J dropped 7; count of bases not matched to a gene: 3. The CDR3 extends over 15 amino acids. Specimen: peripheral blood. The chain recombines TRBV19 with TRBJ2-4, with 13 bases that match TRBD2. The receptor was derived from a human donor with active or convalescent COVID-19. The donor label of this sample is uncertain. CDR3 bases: TGTGCCAGTAGTATTGGACTAGCGGGAGAGAACATTCAGTACTTC. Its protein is CASSIGLAGENIQYF.